This T cell receptor beta chain was identified in a study of cytomegalovirus exposure and HLA in healthy donors. Whole-study context: Around 87 million unique TCRs, all from HLA-typed donors, were included in an early release of the data.

Concerning this clone itself: The antigen is unknown.

Germline-derived CDR1 and CDR2 are SGDLS and YYNGEE. V lost 4 bases and J 4 bases, leaving 9 bases between the germline ends. The CDR3 totals 13 residues. With 60 Vbeta and 13 Jbeta primers, the PCR was carried out. The method was immunoSEQ multiplex PCR; TCRdb's version includes in-frame clones alone and lacks a portion of them. The listing records tens of thousands of clones. Findings of the study overall: Reportedly, TCR beta sequences accurately predicted HLA-A and HLA-B alleles in most subjects. Later analysis identified a missense DCLRE1C variant that was linked to TCR beta V- and J-gene trimming. A few chains tied to CMV proved CMV antigen-specific in vitro.

This TCR was sampled from a male donor in good health and CMV-seropositive. The J gene is TRBJ1-5, the V gene TRBV9; D is uncertain. The specimen was PBMCs. The CDR3 sequence: CASSLDINQPQHF. The CDR3 coding sequence is TGTGCCAGCAGCCTCGACATTAATCAGCCCCAGCATTTT.